This T cell receptor beta chain was found in a study of shared clonotypes between healthy human individuals. Study-wide results and caveats: Limited genetic and exposure-history diversity came from having few donors.

This CDR3 has 18 residues. V lost 3 bases and J lost 9; bases outside the gene matches: 18. The germline CDR1 and CDR2 sequences are SGHTA and FQGNSA. Concerning this clone itself: Its antigen is as yet unknown.

Sequencing was performed with immunoSEQ multiplex PCR; in TCRdb, only in-frame clones are kept and a portion is missing. The repertoire includes millions of clones, approximately 93% of them detected once, and about 0.39% sits in the top ten. The clonotype originates from a man younger than 35 in good health. Some clones in this sample may be carry-over from other donors' samples. Material for sequencing was naive CD4+ T cells from PBMCs. The subset is: CD45RA+ positively selected. The chain employs TRBV7-2 and TRBJ2-1; 9 nucleotides agree with TRBD2. The chain's CDR3 is CASSFSASGDSGRGEQFF. The DNA for the CDR3 is TGTGCCAGCAGCTTTTCAGCTAGCGGGGACTCCGGACGGGGTGAGCAGTTCTTC.